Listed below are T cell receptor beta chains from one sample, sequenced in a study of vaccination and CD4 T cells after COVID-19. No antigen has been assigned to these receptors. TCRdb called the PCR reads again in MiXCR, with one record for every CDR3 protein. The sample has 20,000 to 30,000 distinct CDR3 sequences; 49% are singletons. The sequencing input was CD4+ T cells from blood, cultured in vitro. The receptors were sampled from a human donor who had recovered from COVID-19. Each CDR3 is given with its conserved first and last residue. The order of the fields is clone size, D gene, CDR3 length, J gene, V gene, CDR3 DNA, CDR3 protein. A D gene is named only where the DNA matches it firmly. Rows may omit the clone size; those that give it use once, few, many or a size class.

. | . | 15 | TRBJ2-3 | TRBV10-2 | TGCGCCAGCAGCTTCGAAAGGCGGGTCACAGATACGCAGTATTTT | CASSFERRVTDTQYF
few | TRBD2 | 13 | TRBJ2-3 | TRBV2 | TGTGCCAGCAGTGGCGGGAGGGGAGATACGCAGTATTTT | CASSGGRGDTQYF
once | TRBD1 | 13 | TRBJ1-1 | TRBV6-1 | TGTGCCAGCAGTGTCGACAGGGGGTTTGAAGCTTTCTTT | CASSVDRGFEAFF
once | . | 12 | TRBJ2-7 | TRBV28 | TGTGCCAGCAGTTTGGAGGGGGGTGAGCAGTACTTC | CASSLEGGEQYF
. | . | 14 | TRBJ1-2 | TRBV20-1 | TGCAGTGCGGCTTCGGCGGGAGCTAACTATGGCTACACCTTC | CSAASAGANYGYTF
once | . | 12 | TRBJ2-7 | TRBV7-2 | TGTGCCAGCAGCTTACGTGCCTCCGAGCAGTACTTC | CASSLRASEQYF
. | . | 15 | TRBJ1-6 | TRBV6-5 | TGTGCCAGCAGTTATAGACAGCCCTATAATTCACCCCTCCACTTT | CASSYRQPYNSPLHF
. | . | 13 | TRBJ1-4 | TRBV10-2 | TGCGCCAGCACGGGTGATTATACTGAAAAACTGTTTTTT | CASTGDYTEKLFF
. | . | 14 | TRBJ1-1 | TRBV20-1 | TGCAGTGCTAAAAGCGCCAGCTTGAACACTGAAGCTTTCTTT | CSAKSASLNTEAFF
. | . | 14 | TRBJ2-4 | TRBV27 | TGTGCCAGCAGTTTAACATGGCCCGAGGGCCTTCAGTACTTC | CASSLTWPEGLQYF
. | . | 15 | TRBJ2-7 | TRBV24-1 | TGTGCCACCAGTGACCCCTCAGCCGGAGGGTTGAAGCAGTACTTC | CATSDPSAGGLKQYF
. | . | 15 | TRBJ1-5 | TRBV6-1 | TGTGCCAGCAGTGAAGCCGGGGGTAGCAATCAGCCCCAGCATTTT | CASSEAGGSNQPQHF
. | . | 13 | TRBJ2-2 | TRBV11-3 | TGTGCCAGCAGCCTTACCATACCCGGGGAGCTGTTTTTT | CASSLTIPGELFF
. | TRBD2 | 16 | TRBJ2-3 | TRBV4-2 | TGTGCCAGCAGCCAAGACCGAGCGGGAGCGCAGGATACGCAGTATTTT | CASSQDRAGAQDTQYF
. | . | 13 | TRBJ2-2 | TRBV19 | TGTGCCAGTAGTATGGGGAACACCGGGGAGCTGTTTTTT | CASSMGNTGELFF
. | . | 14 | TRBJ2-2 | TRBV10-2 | TGCGCCAGCAGGGACAGAGAGAACACCGGGGAGCTGTTTTTT | CASRDRENTGELFF
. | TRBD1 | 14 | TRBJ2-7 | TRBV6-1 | TGTGCCAGCAGTGAAGGGGACAGCTCCTACGAGCAGTACTTC | CASSEGDSSYEQYF
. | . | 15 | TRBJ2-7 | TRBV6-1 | TGTGCCAGCATCAGGAGCATCACCTCCTCCTACGAGCAGTACTTC | CASIRSITSSYEQYF
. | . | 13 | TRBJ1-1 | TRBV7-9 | TGTGCCAGCAGCTATCCAAGGGACACTGAAGCTTTCTTT | CASSYPRDTEAFF
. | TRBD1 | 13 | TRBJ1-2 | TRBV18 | TGTGCCAGCTCACCAAAGGACAGGGGGACCTACACCTTC | CASSPKDRGTYTF
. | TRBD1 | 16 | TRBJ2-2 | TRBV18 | TGTGCCAGCTCACCACTTCTGGGACAGGGTACCGGGGAGCTGTTTTTT | CASSPLLGQGTGELFF
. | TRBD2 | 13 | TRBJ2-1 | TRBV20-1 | TGCAGTGCTATGGGACTAGCCCTCAATGAGCAGTTCTTC | CSAMGLALNEQFF
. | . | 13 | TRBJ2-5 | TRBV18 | TGTGCCAGCTCACCTGGCAGAAAAGAGACCCAGTACTTC | CASSPGRKETQYF
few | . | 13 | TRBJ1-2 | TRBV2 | TGTGCCAGCTCCGATAGGACGGTCTATGGCTACACCTTC | CASSDRTVYGYTF
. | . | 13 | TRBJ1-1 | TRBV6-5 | TGTGCCAGCAGTTACGGTAGGGGTACTGAAGCTTTCTTT | CASSYGRGTEAFF
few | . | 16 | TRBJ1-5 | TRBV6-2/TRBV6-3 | TGTGCCAGCAGCCCTTGGGCGCCACGGGGCAATCAGCCCCAGCATTTT | CASSPWAPRGNQPQHF
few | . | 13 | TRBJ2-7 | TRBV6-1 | TGTGCCGTTGGGGGTGGGGGGCCCTACGAGCAGTACTTC | CAVGGGGPYEQYF
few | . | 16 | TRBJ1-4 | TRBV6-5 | TGTGCCAGCAGTTACTCGTCGCCGCAGGATAATGAAAAACTGTTTTTT | CASSYSSPQDNEKLFF
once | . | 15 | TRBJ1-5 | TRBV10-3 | TGTGCCGCCGCTGCGGGGGCACTTAACAATCAGCCCCAGCATTTT | CAAAAGALNNQPQHF
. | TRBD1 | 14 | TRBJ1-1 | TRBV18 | TGTGCCAGCTACGAGGGGGCTAGGTACACTGAAGCTTTCTTT | CASYEGARYTEAFF
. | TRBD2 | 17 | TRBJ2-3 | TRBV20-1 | TGCAGTGCTCAGACTAGCGGGAGGTGGGGAAGCACAGATACGCAGTATTTT | CSAQTSGRWGSTDTQYF
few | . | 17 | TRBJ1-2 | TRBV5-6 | TGTGCCAGCAGTTTATCCCCCTCTCGGGCGGGCGAAAATGGCTACACCTTC | CASSLSPSRAGENGYTF
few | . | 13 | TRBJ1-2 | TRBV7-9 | TGTGCCAGCAGCTTAGGAAAACAGGGAGGCTACACCTTC | CASSLGKQGGYTF
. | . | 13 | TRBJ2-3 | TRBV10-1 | TGCGCCAGCAGTGGGTCCGGAACAGATACGCAGTATTTT | CASSGSGTDTQYF
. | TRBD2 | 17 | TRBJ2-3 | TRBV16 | TGTGCCAGCAGCCAAGATCGGCTAGCGGGATACACAGATACGCAGTATTTT | CASSQDRLAGYTDTQYF
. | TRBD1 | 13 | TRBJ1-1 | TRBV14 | TGTGCCAGCAGACGGACAGGATACACTGAAGCTTTCTTT | CASRRTGYTEAFF
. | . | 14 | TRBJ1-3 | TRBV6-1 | TGTGCCAGCACGCGCGGCACCTCTGGAAACACCATATATTTT | CASTRGTSGNTIYF
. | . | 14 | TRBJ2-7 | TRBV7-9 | TGTGCCAGCAGCTACAGGGACGGGGCCTACGAGCAGTACTTC | CASSYRDGAYEQYF
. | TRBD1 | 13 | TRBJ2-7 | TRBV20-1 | TGCAGTGCTAGATGGGACAGGGGGTACGAGCAGTACTTC | CSARWDRGYEQYF
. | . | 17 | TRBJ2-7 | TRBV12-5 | TGTGCTAGTGGCACCACCTCGAAATGGGCAGTGTACTACGAGCAGTACTTC | CASGTTSKWAVYYEQYF
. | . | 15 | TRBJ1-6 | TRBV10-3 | TGTGCCATCAGTGACCTACAGGGACGGAATTCACCCCTCCACTTT | CAISDLQGRNSPLHF
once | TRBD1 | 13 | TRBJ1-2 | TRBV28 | TGTGCCAGCAGTTTAAGGACAGGGCTGGGCTACACCTTC | CASSLRTGLGYTF
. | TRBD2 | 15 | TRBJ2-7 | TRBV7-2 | TGTGCCAGCAGCTTAGCGCCCGCGCGGGGGAACGAGCAGTACTTC | CASSLAPARGNEQYF
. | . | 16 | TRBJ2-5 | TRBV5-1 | TGCGCCAGCAGCTTGGCCGGGAAAGTGTCCGTAGAGACCCAGTACTTC | CASSLAGKVSVETQYF
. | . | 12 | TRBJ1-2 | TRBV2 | TGTGCCAGCGCGAAGGGGAGATATGGCTACACCTTC | CASAKGRYGYTF
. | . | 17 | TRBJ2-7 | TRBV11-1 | TGTGCCAGCAGCCGATACTCGGGACTTCGAGGAGGTTACGAGCAGTACTTC | CASSRYSGLRGGYEQYF
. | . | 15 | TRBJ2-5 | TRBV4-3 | TGCGCCAGCAGCCAAGATTTCAGGGACCAAGAGACCCAGTACTTC | CASSQDFRDQETQYF
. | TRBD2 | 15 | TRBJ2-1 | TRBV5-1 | TGCGCCAGCAGACCCAGGACTAGCGGGTGGAATGAGCAGTTCTTC | CASRPRTSGWNEQFF
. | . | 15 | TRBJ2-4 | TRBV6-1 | TGTGCCAGCAGTGAACCGGGTGCAGCCAAAAACATTCAGTACTTC | CASSEPGAAKNIQYF
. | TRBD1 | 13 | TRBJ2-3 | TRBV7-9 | TGTGCCAGCGGGGGACGACAGGGGGATACGCAGTATTTT | CASGGRQGDTQYF
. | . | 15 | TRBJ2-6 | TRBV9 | TGTGCCAGCAGCGTAGGGGATACTGGGGCCAACGTCCTGACTTTC | CASSVGDTGANVLTF
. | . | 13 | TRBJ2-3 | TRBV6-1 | TGTGCCAGCAGGGGGGCTCTCACAGATACGCAGTATTTT | CASRGALTDTQYF
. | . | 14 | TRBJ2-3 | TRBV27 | TGTGCCAGCAAGGGGGTTGGCTTGACAGATACGCAGTATTTT | CASKGVGLTDTQYF
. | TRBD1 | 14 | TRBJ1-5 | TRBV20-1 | TGCAGTGCTAGATGGACAGGGTCGGATCAGCCCCAGCATTTT | CSARWTGSDQPQHF
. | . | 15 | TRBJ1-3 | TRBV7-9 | TGTGCCGAAAACGGGGGGGCGAGCTCTGGAAACACCATATATTTT | CAENGGASSGNTIYF